The T cell receptor beta chain described here comes from a study of shared clonotypes between healthy human individuals. Original handling: Owing to the provision of junction-only sequences devoid of quality scores by immunoSEQ, filtering differed. The data were produced by immunoSEQ multiplex PCR, yet TCRdb's version contains in-frame clones alone and is incomplete. V and J calls and clone size follow that table, whereas D and trimming were derived from the DNA. Of approximately 2,300,000 clones in the sample, about 90% are singletons; the top ten hold about 0.41%. The CDR3 sequence is 15 residues long. The germline V and J ends were trimmed by 4 bases and 0 bases, with 13 bases remaining between them. In germline, CDR1 is MDHEN, CDR2 SYDVKM.

The sample was naive CD4+ T cells from PBMCs. Subset reported: CD45RA+ positively selected. The rearrangement uses TRBV28 and TRBJ2-7; no firm D call. The TCR originated in a man younger than 30 in good health. Some clones in this sample may be carry-over from other donors' samples. The CDR3 region has the DNA TGTGCCAGCAGTTCGCCAGCCAGCATCTCCTACGAGCAGTACTTC. Protein product: CASSSPASISYEQYF.